The sequence of this T cell receptor beta chain was determined in a study of T-cell memory formation after mild COVID-19. Across the study: The TCR clusters were mostly specific to one donor.

V lost 1 base to trimming and J lost 7 bases, with 14 bases between them. The germline V gene encodes CDR1 SEHNR and CDR2 FQNEAQ (reference sequence). This CDR3 spans 14 amino acids. MiXCR, run by TCRdb on the 5' RACE reads, gives a single entry per CDR3 protein. The data show roughly 550,000 distinct CDR3 sequences, about a fifth seen once. The gene calls are TRBV7-9 and TRBJ2-7; D perhaps matches TRBD2 (6 bases). Sequencing was carried out using PBMCs or a T cell subset sorted from them (not recorded which). This TCR was sampled from an adult woman who had mild COVID-19 (a few samples of this study predate the infection). Cell type and time point are not known. This CDR3 reads CASSLVEGFGEQYF. Written as DNA, the CDR3 is TGTGCCAGCAGCTTAGTGGAGGGTTTTGGGGAGCAGTACTTC.